Below are 11 T cell receptor beta chains sequenced from a single sample in a study of blood T cell repertoires in COVID-19. Assay used: immunoSEQ multiplex PCR; TCRdb lists only in-frame clones, some missing. The profile shows fewer than 200,000 clones, 79% of them singletons. The specimen was PBMCs or T cells enriched from blood (not recorded which). Receptors were obtained from a woman aged 65 to 85 in a cohort exposed to, infected with or recovered from COVID-19 (not recorded which).

This sequence joins TRBV19 and TRBJ2-7; 10 bases match TRBD1. Germline CDR1 and CDR2: LNHDA and SQIVND (reference sequence). V lost 5 bases to trimming and J lost 4 bases; unmatched junction nucleotides: 11. The CDR3 consists of 16 residues. This chain's CDR3 is CASSLTGQGKLYEQYF. The DNA for the CDR3 is TGTGCCAGTAGTTTAACGGGACAGGGGAAGTTGTACGAGCAGTACTTC.

V and J are TRBV7-8 and TRBJ2-4; 11 bases map to TRBD1. With V trimmed by 5 bases and J by 6 bases, 3 bases remained unmatched. Germline V gene data show CDR1 as SGHVS and CDR2 as FQNEAQ. The CDR3 length is 14 residues. CDR3 sequence: CASSIGTGGNIQYF. CDR3 nucleotide sequence: TGTGCCAGCAGCATCGGGACAGGGGGAAACATTCAGTACTTC.

This chain links TRBV2 with TRBJ1-5; D is unresolved. The CDR3 sequence is 14 residues long. From germline, CDR1 is SNHLY and CDR2 FYNNEI. Trimming removed 6 bases from V and 4 bases from J, with 13 bases in between. The CDR3 reads CASRAISRNQPQHF. DNA for the CDR3: TGTGCCAGCAGGGCAATCTCGCGGAATCAGCCCCAGCATTTT.

The rearrangement joins TRBV6-4 to TRBJ2-7, with 7 bases aligning to TRBD2. CDR1 and CDR2 from the germline V gene are MRHNA and SNTAGT. V lost 4 bases, J lost 5 bases, and 14 bases stayed unmatched. This CDR3 contains 16 residues. The CDR3 DNA sequence: TGTGCCAGCAGTGCCCCGTGGGGGAGGGCCAGAAACGAGCAGTACTTC. Amino acid sequence: CASSAPWGRARNEQYF.

The chain combines TRBV7-3 with TRBJ2-2; 7 nucleotides match TRBD2. CDR3 length equals 15 residues. The V gene end was trimmed by 5 bases and the J gene end by 0 bases; junction bases not matched to a gene: 3. In germline, CDR1 is SGHTA, CDR2 FQGTGA. CDR3 in DNA: TGTGCCAGCAGCCAGAGCGGGGCGAACACCGGGGAGCTGTTTTTT. It yields the protein CASSQSGANTGELFF.

J is TRBJ1-5 and V is TRBV7-2, with a tentative D call TRBD1 (6 bases). The CDR3 is 13 residues long. V lost 0 bases, J lost 15 bases, and 15 bases lay in between. CDR1 SGHTA and CDR2 FQGNSA come from the germline V gene. Here the CDR3 reads CASSLAAGDIRHF. The CDR3 bases are TGTGCCAGCAGCTTAGCGGCAGGGGACATACGGCATTTT.

The chain is built from TRBV28 and TRBJ1-2; D is possibly TRBD1 (6 bases). The V end was cut by 3 bases, the J end by 4 bases, with 12 bases between. Germline V gene lookup returns CDR1 MDHEN and CDR2 SYDVKM. CDR3 length equals 14 residues. CDR3 nucleotides: TGTGCCAGCAGTTTCCCTGGACAGCGCTATGGCTACACCTTC. The encoded protein is CASSFPGQRYGYTF.

The gene calls are TRBV30 and TRBJ2-1; weak D call: TRBD1 (6 bases). Germline CDR1 and CDR2: GTSNPN and SVGIG (reference sequence). V dropped 8 bases and J dropped 7 bases, with 24 bases sitting between them. This CDR3 has 15 residues. The CDR3 spells CAATQPPHQGNEQFF. CDR3 coding DNA: TGTGCCGCTACGCAGCCCCCTCATCAGGGGAATGAGCAGTTCTTC.

The CDR3: CASSPSVLNYGYTF. In DNA form, the CDR3 reads TGTGCCAGCTCACCCTCGGTCCTTAACTATGGCTACACCTTC. This rearrangement joins TRBV18 to TRBJ1-2; D call uncertain. CDR1 and CDR2 from the germline V gene are KGHSH and LQKENI. The CDR3 has 14 amino acids. Trimming left V 3 bases short and J 1 base short, with 9 bases between.

This clone was seen ten or more times. This chain uses TRBV19 with TRBJ2-1, with TRBD2 matching over 8 bases. The CDR3 sequence is 13 residues long. Looked up from germline, CDR1 is LNHDA and CDR2 is SQIVND (reference sequence). V was clipped by 7 bases and J by 7 bases; unmatched bases: 6. The DNA of the CDR3 is TGTGCCAGTAACGAGCGGGAGACAAATGAGCAGTTCTTC. It is translated as CASNERETNEQFF.

The V and J genes are TRBV24-1 and TRBJ1-5, with D uncertain. The V end lost 4 bases, the J end lost 4 bases, and 16 bases lay between the germline ends. This CDR3 is built from 16 residues. Germline-derived CDR1 and CDR2 are KGHDR and SFDVKD. The CDR3 DNA reads as TGTGCCACCAGTGACCGGGAAGGCCTAGGTAATCAGCCCCAGCATTTT. The encoded protein is CATSDREGLGNQPQHF.